The 7 T cell receptor beta chains below were found in one sample sequenced in a study of cytomegalovirus exposure and HLA in healthy donors. PCR used 60 Vbeta primers and 13 Jbeta primers. The table came from immunoSEQ multiplex PCR; TCRdb's copy has only in-frame clones and leaves some out. The data show fewer than 200,000 clones, 60% to 80% seen once. The material sequenced was PBMCs. These TCRs come from a man in his 60s in good health and CMV-seronegative.

This clone was seen only a few times. The rearrangement uses TRBV27 and TRBJ2-3, with TRBD2 matching 9 bases. V was clipped by 2 bases and J by 2 bases; unmatched bases: 8. Germline CDR1 is MNHEY and CDR2 is SMNVEV (reference sequence). This CDR3 is built from 17 residues. CDR3 bases: TGTGCCAGCAGTTTACGAGGGGTAGCGGGAGCCACAGATACGCAGTATTTT. Protein sequence: CASSLRGVAGATDTQYF.

This chain links TRBV6-1 with TRBJ1-3; D is undetermined. Germline V gives CDR1 MNHNS, CDR2 SASEGT. Deletions cut 5 bases from V and 4 bases from J, with 12 bases between. The CDR3 totals 14 residues. The CDR3 sequence is CASSTSGYGNTIYF. Here the CDR3 DNA reads TGTGCCAGCAGTACCTCGGGATACGGAAACACCATATATTTT.

The rearrangement links TRBV28 to TRBJ2-4; D ambiguous. This CDR3 region has 14 residues. Germline CDR1 reads MDHEN; CDR2 reads SYDVKM. V was trimmed by 6 bases and J by 0 bases, leaving 9 bases between them. The CDR3, as DNA: TGTGCCAGCAGCCCCACAAGAGCCAAAAACATTCAGTACTTC. This gives the protein CASSPTRAKNIQYF.

The V and J genes are TRBV7-9 and TRBJ1-1; possibly TRBD1 for D (6 bases). This CDR3 is 14 amino acids long. Trimming took off 5 bases at V and 4 bases at J, with 14 bases between the two ends. The germline V gene has CDR1 SEHNR and CDR2 FQNEAQ (reference sequence). DNA of the CDR3: TGTGCCAGCAGCAAAGATCAGGGGTCCACTGAAGCTTTCTTT. This encodes CASSKDQGSTEAFF.

CDR3 loop: CASSPRLAGDPRGGETQYF. CDR3 nucleotides: TGTGCCAGCTCACCAAGGCTAGCGGGAGACCCCCGGGGAGGAGAGACCCAGTACTTC. This chain joins TRBV18 and TRBJ2-5; 10 bases line up with TRBD2. V lost 2 bases and J lost 4; bases outside the gene matches: 16. Germline CDR1 is KGHSH and CDR2 is LQKENI. The CDR3 totals 19 residues.

The chain carries TRBV15 and TRBJ1-5; tentative D call: TRBD1 (5 bases). The germline V gene has CDR1 LNHNV and CDR2 YYDKDF (reference sequence). CDR3 size: 14 residues. V lost 0 bases, J lost 5 bases, and 8 bases lay in between. CDR3 nucleotide sequence: TGTGCCACCAGCAGAGACCGGGGGGATCAGCCCCAGCATTTT. Encoded protein: CATSRDRGDQPQHF.

This CDR3 reads CASSSSTDYSGNTIYF. The CDR3 DNA sequence: TGTGCCAGCAGTTCCTCGACCGACTACTCTGGAAACACCATATATTTT. The chain carries TRBV6-6 and TRBJ1-3, with no clear D. The CDR3 consists of 16 residues. Trimming took off 4 bases at V and 0 bases at J, with 13 bases between the two ends. The V gene's germline CDR1 is MNHNY and CDR2 SVGAGI (reference sequence).